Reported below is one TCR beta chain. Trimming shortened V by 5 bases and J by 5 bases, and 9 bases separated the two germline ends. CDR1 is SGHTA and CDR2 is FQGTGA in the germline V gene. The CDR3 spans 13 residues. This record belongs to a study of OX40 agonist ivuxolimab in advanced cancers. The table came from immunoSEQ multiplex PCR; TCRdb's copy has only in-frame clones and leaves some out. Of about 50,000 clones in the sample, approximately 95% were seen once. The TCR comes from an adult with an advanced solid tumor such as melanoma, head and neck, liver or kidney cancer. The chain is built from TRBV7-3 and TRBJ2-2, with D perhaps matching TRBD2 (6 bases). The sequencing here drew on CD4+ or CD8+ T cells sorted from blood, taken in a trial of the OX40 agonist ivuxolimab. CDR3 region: CASSPRGTGELFF. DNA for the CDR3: TGTGCCAGCAGCCCGCGGGGAACCGGGGAGCTGTTTTTT.